The 25 T cell receptor beta chains below were found in one sample sequenced in a study of cytomegalovirus exposure and HLA in healthy donors. The PCR contained 60 Vbeta and 13 Jbeta primers. Measured with immunoSEQ multiplex PCR; TCRdb has only the in-frame clones, and not every one. The table lists about 190,000 clones, around 86% of them singletons, with roughly 10% in the top ten. Material: PBMCs. The receptors were sampled from a woman in her forties or fifties in good health and CMV-seropositive.

V gene TRBV11-2 combines with J gene TRBJ1-2, with D possibly matching TRBD1 (6 bases). V was pared by 4 bases and J by 1 base, with 13 bases between. This CDR3 is built from 15 residues. Germline V gives CDR1 SGHAT, CDR2 FQNNGV. The CDR3 protein is CASSSMDRYNYGYTF. The DNA for the CDR3 is TGTGCCAGCAGCTCAATGGACAGATATAACTATGGCTACACCTTC.

This clone has more than one count but fewer than ten. This chain connects TRBV6-4 to TRBJ2-2; 7 bases map to TRBD1. The V gene end was trimmed by 5 bases and the J gene end by 5 bases; junction bases not matched to a gene: 5. The CDR3 has 14 residues. In germline, CDR1 is MRHNA, CDR2 SNTAGT. CDR3 DNA sequence: TGTGCCAGCAGTACCGGACAGGAAACCGGGGAGCTGTTTTTT. The encoded protein is CASSTGQETGELFF.

This clone occurred once. The chain joins TRBV5-1 to TRBJ2-5; 7 nucleotides match TRBD1. Gene TRBJ2-7 matches the end of the DNA better, so the J call may be wrong. Germline V gene data show CDR1 as SGHRS and CDR2 as YFSETQ. The CDR3 extends over 15 amino acids. The CDR3 here is CASKSHPTGSYEQYF. CDR3 nucleotides: TGCGCCAGTAAGAGTCACCCGACAGGGTCCTACGAGCAGTACTTC.

J is TRBJ2-2 and V is TRBV5-8; 7 bases align to TRBD1. This CDR3 spans 15 amino acids. Germline values: CDR1 SGHTS, CDR2 YDEGEE. V lost 3 bases and J lost 0; bases outside the gene matches: 2. Written as DNA, the CDR3 is TGTGCCAGCAGCTCCGGGACAGCGAACACCGGGGAGCTGTTTTTT. Translating gives CASSSGTANTGELFF.

About this clone: Compared with germline, one end of the junction differs, possibly owing to a read error. Written as DNA, the CDR3 is TGTGCCAGCAGTCAAGGGACAGGGGAGACCTACGAGCAGTACTTC. Protein sequence: CASSQGTGETYEQYF. The gene calls are TRBV4-2 and TRBJ2-7; 10 bases agree with TRBD1. Germline V gives CDR1 LGHNA, CDR2 YNFKEQ. CDR3 length: 15 amino acids.

This clone was observed a few times. This chain connects TRBV7-2 to TRBJ2-1; maybe TRBD2 (5 bases). Germline-derived CDR1 and CDR2 are SGHTA and FQGNSA. CDR3 length: 13 residues. The ends were cut back, 2 bases at V and 5 bases at J, with 7 bases in the middle. The CDR3, as DNA: TGTGCCAGCAGCTTACCGGGGAACAATGAGCAGTTCTTC. It codes for CASSLPGNNEQFF.

The V and J genes are TRBV5-1 and TRBJ2-1; the D gene is possibly TRBD1 (6 bases). This CDR3 has 14 residues. The V gene lost 2 bases and the J gene lost 5 bases, with 11 bases spanning the gap. Germline V CDR1 and CDR2: SGHRS, YFSETQ. The chain's CDR3 is CASSLLPGDNEQFF. CDR3 DNA: TGCGCCAGCAGCTTACTTCCAGGGGACAATGAGCAGTTCTTC.

This clone was counted only a few times. The CDR3 coding sequence is TGTGCCAGCAGCTTGGCCCCGATTGGCCGGGTTGCTGGAAACACCATATATTTT. It specifies CASSLAPIGRVAGNTIYF. The chain combines TRBV5-5 with TRBJ1-3, with D unclear. The CDR3 is 18 residues long. CDR1 is SGHKS and CDR2 is YYEKEE in the germline V gene (reference sequence). Trimming removed 0 bases at V and 2 bases at J, with 18 bases between.

About this clone itself: The sample holds other DNA sequences that translate to the same CDR3. The V gene is TRBV18, the J gene TRBJ1-1; D remains unclear. The CDR3 length is 13 residues. Trimming removed 2 bases from V and 1 base from J, with 5 bases in between. CDR1 and CDR2 (germline): KGHSH, LQKENI. CDR3 coding DNA: TGTGCCAGCTCACCAGGCCAGAACACTGAAGCTTTCTTT. Translation: CASSPGQNTEAFF.

This clone was counted once. This chain links TRBV7-9 with TRBJ2-3; TRBD2 aligns across 12 bases. This CDR3 has 17 residues. After removal of 1 base from V and 5 bases from J, the junction contained 7 bases not matched to a gene. CDR1 and CDR2 from the germline V gene are SEHNR and FQNEAQ (reference sequence). CDR3 DNA sequence: TGTGCCAGCAGCTTAGGAGCTAGCGGGGGGGCCGGAGATACGCAGTATTTT. It is translated as CASSLGASGGAGDTQYF.

The V call is TRBV5-6, the J call TRBJ1-4; maybe TRBD1 (6 bases). The CDR3 covers 12 residues. Trimming took 4 bases from V and 8 from J, leaving 9 bases between them. CDR1 is SGHDT, CDR2 YYEEEE, per germline. Here the CDR3 reads CASSPRGEKLFF. CDR3 coding DNA: TGTGCCAGCAGCCCGAGGGGGGAAAAACTGTTTTTT. Looking up the rest from reference TRBV5-6 and TRBJ1-4 gives the full variable domain: DAGVTQSPTHLIKTRGQQVTLRCSPKSGHDTVSWYQQALGQGPQFIFQYYEEEERQRGNFPDRFSGHQFPNYSSELNVNALLLGDSALYLCASSPRGEKLFFGSGTQLSVL.

This chain connects TRBV30 to TRBJ1-1; D perhaps matches TRBD1 (6 bases). The germline V gene has CDR1 GTSNPN and CDR2 SVGIG (reference sequence). The V end lost 0 bases, the J end lost 5 bases, and 13 bases lay between the germline ends. This CDR3 is 14 amino acids long. CDR3 sequence: CAWSVGAQGTEAFF. CDR3 DNA sequence: TGTGCCTGGAGTGTAGGGGCCCAGGGGACTGAAGCTTTCTTT. Looking up the rest from reference TRBV30 and TRBJ1-1 gives the full variable domain: SQTIHQWPATLVQPVGSPLSLECTVEGTSNPNLYWYRQAAGRGLQLLFYSVGIGQISSEVPQNLSASRPQDRQFILSSKKLLLSDSGFYLCAWSVGAQGTEAFFGQGTRLTVV.

The chain joins TRBV7-9 to TRBJ2-5; D call uncertain. CDR3 length equals 14 residues. Trimming shortened V by 1 base and J by 5 bases, and 11 bases separated the two germline ends. Germline assignment: CDR1 SEHNR and CDR2 FQNEAQ (reference sequence). The CDR3 is CASSLVYPSETQYF. The CDR3 nucleotides are TGTGCCAGCAGCTTAGTATACCCGAGCGAGACCCAGTACTTC.

The chain combines TRBV7-3 with TRBJ2-1, with a possible D match to TRBD2 (5 bases). Germline loops: CDR1 SGHTA, CDR2 FQGTGA. V shed 5 bases and J shed 3 bases, with 11 bases lying between them. This CDR3 contains 14 residues. CDR3 in DNA: TGTGCCAGCAGCGTCGGGGTTGGCTACAATGAGCAGTTCTTC. It is translated as CASSVGVGYNEQFF.

The chain joins TRBV11-2 to TRBJ2-5, with 10 bases fitting TRBD2. V lost 3 bases and J lost 5; bases outside the gene matches: 9. The germline CDR1 and CDR2 sequences are SGHAT and FQNNGV. The CDR3 has 16 residues. CDR3 sequence reads: CASSFVLAGARETQYF. DNA for the CDR3: TGTGCCAGCAGCTTTGTCCTAGCGGGGGCGAGGGAGACCCAGTACTTC.

The chain is built from TRBV27 and TRBJ2-4; D not resolved. CDR1 MNHEY and CDR2 SMNVEV come from the germline V gene (reference sequence). V gave up 5 bases and J gave up 0 bases, with 8 bases separating them. The CDR3 totals 14 residues. Here the CDR3 DNA reads TGTGCCAGCAGTGGCAGGCTAGCCAAAAACATTCAGTACTTC. It encodes CASSGRLAKNIQYF.

This clone was detected once. The rearrangement joins TRBV6-5 to TRBJ2-2, with a tentative D call TRBD1 (5 bases). V lost 11 bases to trimming and J lost 0 bases, with 10 bases between them. This CDR3 is 13 amino acids long. CDR1 and CDR2 from the germline V gene are MNHEY and SVGAGI. CDR3 in amino acids: CAARDSNTGELFF. CDR3 bases: TGTGCCGCCAGGGATTCGAACACCGGGGAGCTGTTTTTT.

The chain employs TRBV25-1 and TRBJ2-3; TRBD1 agrees at 8 bases. Trimming removed 3 bases from V and 0 bases from J; junction bases left unmatched: 5. CDR1 and CDR2 from the germline V gene are MGHDK and SYGVNS. CDR3 size: 16 residues. The CDR3 here is CASSDPGQASTDTQYF. The CDR3 DNA reads as TGTGCCAGCAGTGACCCGGGACAGGCTAGCACAGATACGCAGTATTTT.

This clone was found once. The chain has TRBV5-4 and TRBJ2-3, with 15 bases fitting TRBD2. Germline CDR1 is SGHNT and CDR2 is YYREEE (reference sequence). The CDR3 length is 16 residues. J was trimmed by 5 bases and V by 4 bases; bases with no gene match: 5. The CDR3 loop reads CASSQGLAGGQDTQYF. CDR3 in DNA: TGTGCCAGCAGCCAAGGACTAGCGGGGGGGCAAGATACGCAGTATTTT.

The gene calls are TRBV7-2 and TRBJ1-3; 9 bases are shared with TRBD1. The CDR3 has 15 residues. V shed 3 bases and J 2 bases; nucleotides not matched to a gene: 2. CDR1 and CDR2 from the germline V gene are SGHTA and FQGNSA. The CDR3 nucleotides read TGTGCCAGCAGCTTTGACAGGGGGACTGGAAACACCATATATTTT. Amino acids: CASSFDRGTGNTIYF.

The count of this clone is one. The rearrangement links TRBV29-1 to TRBJ2-7, with TRBD1 as a possible D gene (7 bases). Per the germline V gene, CDR1 is SQVTM and CDR2 is ANQGSEA. The CDR3 is 14 residues long. V lost 1 base and J lost 1, with 11 bases in between. Here the CDR3 reads CSVEGSGGSYEQYF. Here the CDR3 DNA reads TGCAGCGTTGAAGGGTCAGGGGGGTCCTACGAGCAGTACTTC.

This chain connects TRBV7-3 to TRBJ2-7, with 8 nucleotides matching TRBD2. The ends lost 2 bases at V and 2 bases at J; junction bases unmatched: 2. Germline CDR1 and CDR2: SGHTA and FQGTGA. This CDR3 spans 14 amino acids. The CDR3 nucleotides are TGTGCCAGCAGCTTACGGGGGGGGGCCTACGAGCAGTACTTC. This encodes CASSLRGGAYEQYF.

The J gene is TRBJ1-2, the V gene TRBV19; perhaps TRBD1 as D (5 bases). Germline V gives CDR1 LNHDA, CDR2 SQIVND (reference sequence). Trimming shortened V by 6 bases and J by 2 bases, and 19 bases separated the two germline ends. The CDR3 length is 16 residues. In DNA, the CDR3 is TGTGCCAGTAGCCCGTTTGGAAGGGGCAACAACTATGGCTACACCTTC. Amino acid sequence: CASSPFGRGNNYGYTF.

The V call is TRBV4-1, the J call TRBJ2-3, with 9 bases fitting TRBD1. Germline V gene lookup returns CDR1 MGHRA and CDR2 YSYEKL. This CDR3 contains 16 residues. J lost 4 bases, V lost 4 bases, and 9 bases had no gene match. CDR3 sequence reads: CASSPGTGLEADTQYF. In DNA, the CDR3 is TGCGCCAGCAGCCCCGGGACAGGGCTTGAGGCAGATACGCAGTATTTT.

This chain joins TRBV5-4 and TRBJ1-2, with a tentative D call TRBD1 (6 bases). The length of the CDR3 is 14 residues. CDR1 is SGHNT, CDR2 YYREEE, per germline (reference sequence). Trimming left V 0 bases short and J 4 bases short, with 10 bases between. CDR3 nucleotides: TGTGCCAGCAGCTTGGGGACAGAGTTCTATGGCTACACCTTC. Its protein is CASSLGTEFYGYTF.